The text below deals with one T cell receptor beta chain. Its target is not known. This record belongs to a study of cytomegalovirus exposure and HLA in healthy donors. The study's findings and limits: Evidence from a later analysis indicated that most CMV-associated TCR beta chains looked HLA-restricted. A prior analysis recorded that most TCR beta V segments were productive about 87% or about 30% of the time.

Germline values: CDR1 LNHNV, CDR2 YYDKDF (reference sequence). There are 17 residues in the CDR3. Trimming cost V 8 bases and J 5 bases; bases outside gene matches: 14. The PCR employed 60 Vbeta primers together with 13 Jbeta primers. Generated by immunoSEQ multiplex PCR, the TCRdb table keeps only in-frame clones and is missing some. This sample has roughly 130,000 clones, with 80% to 90% found just once. Sequencing input: PBMCs. This TCR was sampled from a middle-aged woman in good health and CMV-seropositive. The rearrangement joins TRBV15 to TRBJ2-5; 13 bases fit TRBD2. CDR3 region: CATSVTSGGLKLETQYF. The CDR3 nucleotides are TGTGCCACCTCCGTGACTAGCGGGGGGCTAAAACTTGAGACCCAGTACTTC.